These 10 T cell receptor beta chains were all obtained from the same sample, sequenced in a study of shared clonotypes between healthy human individuals. Assay used: immunoSEQ multiplex PCR; TCRdb lists only in-frame clones, some missing. This sample has about 2.4 million clones, with 93% found just once. The sequenced material came from naive CD4+ T cells from PBMCs. Subset of the sample: CD45RA+ positively selected. These receptors were collected from a man younger than 30 in good health. Some clones in this sample may be carry-over from other donors' samples.

This clone was counted between two and nine times. DNA of the CDR3: TGCGCCAGCAGCTTGGTAGGGGGCAAGGGCACTGAAGCTTTCTTT. Its translation: CASSLVGGKGTEAFF. J is TRBJ1-1 and V is TRBV5-1; 7 bases line up with TRBD1. V lost 0 bases, J lost 4 bases, and 6 bases stayed unmatched. Germline CDR1 reads SGHRS; CDR2 reads YFSETQ. The CDR3 covers 15 residues. The full variable domain, completed using reference TRBV5-1 and TRBJ1-1, is KAGVTQTPRYLIKTRGQQVTLSCSPISGHRSVSWYQQTPGQGLQFLFEYFSETQRNKGNFPGRFSGRQFSNSRSEMNVSTLELGDSALYLCASSLVGGKGTEAFFGQGTRLTVV.

V is TRBV2 and J is TRBJ1-4; maybe TRBD1 (5 bases). The CDR3 is 15 amino acids. The germline V gene has CDR1 SNHLY and CDR2 FYNNEI. V shed 1 base and J shed 14 bases, with 20 bases lying between them. The CDR3 DNA is TGTGCCAGCAGTGAAGGGGACCGAAGAATGAAAAGTCTGTTTTTT. Translated, it gives CASSEGDRRMKSLFF.

CDR3 bases: TGTGCCAGCAGTTTGGGACTAGCGGGAGCGGAGTCCTACGAGCAGTACTTC. This translates into CASSLGLAGAESYEQYF. The J gene is TRBJ2-5, the V gene TRBV28; 14 bases line up with TRBD2. The assigned J gene may be wrong: the sequence end matches TRBJ2-7 better. The CDR3 has 17 residues. The V gene's germline CDR1 is MDHEN and CDR2 SYDVKM.

On this clone: A junction end diverges from the germline sequence, so it may reflect a read error. The J gene is TRBJ2-7, the V gene TRBV6-6; D possibly matches TRBD1 or TRBD2 (5 bases each). From germline, CDR1 is MNHNY and CDR2 SVGAGI (reference sequence). The CDR3 length is 11 residues. The CDR3 region has the DNA TGTGCCAGCAGCAATTACGCGGACGGGACCTTC. Protein sequence: CASSNYADGTF.

The genes are TRBV28 and TRBJ1-2; 7 bases fit TRBD1. Germline trimming cut 5 bases from V and 0 bases from J; bases unmatched to any gene: 3. The CDR3 runs to 14 residues. Germline loops: CDR1 MDHEN, CDR2 SYDVKM. CDR3 residues: CASSPQGANYGYTF. The CDR3 DNA reads as TGTGCCAGCAGTCCGCAGGGGGCTAACTATGGCTACACCTTC.

This chain uses TRBV5-1 with TRBJ2-2; D may be TRBD2 (6 bases). Trimming cost V 1 base and J 6 bases, with 19 bases left between them. The CDR3 is made up of 17 amino acids. Per germline, CDR1 SGHRS and CDR2 YFSETQ. The CDR3 nucleotides are TGCGCCAGCAGCTTGTTGGTGTCGGGAGCTAGTCCCGGGGAGCTGTTTTTT. Protein product: CASSLLVSGASPGELFF.

A note on this clone: The same CDR3 can be traced to other DNA sequences in this sample. This chain uses TRBV19 with TRBJ2-7; a possible D gene is TRBD1 (5 bases). Germline V gene data show CDR1 as LNHDA and CDR2 as SQIVND (reference sequence). This CDR3 contains 11 residues. Trimming took off 5 bases at V and 5 bases at J, with 7 bases between the two ends. In DNA, the CDR3 is TGTGCCAGTAGTTCCAGGGACGAGCAGTACTTC. This translates into CASSSRDEQYF. The full variable domain, in which reference TRBV19 and TRBJ2-7 provide the parts outside the CDR3, is DGGITQSPKYLFRKEGQNVTLSCEQNLNHDAMYWYRQDPGQGLRLIYYSQIVNDFQKGDIAEGYSVSREKKESFPLTVTSAQKNPTAFYLCASSSRDEQYFGPGTRLTVT.

The J gene is TRBJ2-7, the V gene TRBV7-2, with a tentative D call TRBD1 (7 bases). V was trimmed by 5 bases and J by 6 bases, leaving 14 bases between them. Germline V gene sequence: CDR1 SGHTA, CDR2 FQGNSA. The CDR3 has 13 amino acids. This chain's CDR3 is CASSSRQGGEQYF. In DNA form, the CDR3 reads TGTGCCAGCAGCAGCCGTCAGGGGGGCGAGCAGTACTTC.

V usage is TRBV2 and J usage is TRBJ2-7; D is unresolved. V was shortened by 6 bases and J by 0 bases, with 9 bases between the two germline ends. The length of the CDR3 is 13 residues. Germline CDR1 SNHLY, CDR2 FYNNEI. The CDR3 nucleotides are TGTGCCAGCAGCGGATGGACCTCCTACGAGCAGTACTTC. Translation: CASSGWTSYEQYF. Drawing the rest from reference TRBV2 and TRBJ2-7, the complete variable domain is EPEVTQTPSHQVTQMGQEVILRCVPISNHLYFYWYRQILGQKVEFLVSFYNNEISEKSEIFDDQFSVERPDGSNFTLKIRSTKLEDSAMYFCASSGWTSYEQYFGPGTRLTVT.

V and J are TRBV7-8 and TRBJ2-3, with 8 bases matching TRBD2. The CDR3 covers 16 residues. Losses at the gene ends were 5 bases for V and 1 base for J; bases not matched to a gene: 8. CDR1 and CDR2 (germline): SGHVS, FQNEAQ. The CDR3 loop is CASSAIAGGRTDTQYF. The CDR3 DNA reads as TGTGCCAGCAGCGCTATTGCGGGGGGACGCACAGATACGCAGTATTTT.